This T cell receptor beta chain is from a study of CD8+ T cells in alopecia areata. Extracted from the samples, RNA was reverse transcribed into cDNA to serve as the sequencing template. The repertoire was sequenced with immunoSEQ multiplex PCR; TCRdb's copy has only in-frame clones and lacks some. The table lists more than 200,000 clones, less than 45% of them singletons. The treatment denotes: oral pan-JAK inhibitor, 5-10 mg twice daily. Germline V gives CDR1 GTSNPN, CDR2 SVGIG (reference sequence). Trimming removed 0 bases at V and 3 bases at J, with 15 bases between. The length of the CDR3 is 17 residues.

V and J are TRBV30 and TRBJ2-6; a possible D gene is TRBD2 (5 bases). The specimen was CD4+ T cells sorted from blood, collected around week 36, from a patient treated with tofacitinib. The TCR was taken from a human donor with alopecia areata. CDR3 coding DNA: TGTGCCTGGAGTGTATTCAAAGTGAGCGGTGGGGCCAACGTCCTGACTTTC. It yields the protein CAWSVFKVSGGANVLTF.